The 13 T cell receptor beta chains in this list originate from one sample, sequenced in a study of tumor-infiltrating lymphocytes in primary liver carcinoma. Unsorted bulk tissue of roughly 18-32 mg yielded co-extracted RNA and DNA. TCR beta cDNA was prepared out of around 460 ng total RNA by means of a constant-region primer. Construction of TCR beta libraries relied on three successive nested multiplex PCR rounds employing slightly modified ARM-PCR. Each of the first two PCR rounds ran approximately 9 cycles with TRBV1-TRBV30 forward and C-beta reverse primers. In TCRdb, the multiplex PCR reads were re-called with MiXCR into one record per CDR3 protein. Of tens of thousands of distinct CDR3 sequences in the sample, 70% to 85% were seen once. Sequenced input: liver tumor tissue from sampling region 3. As to subset: tumor region T3, left-lateral pole. Receptors were obtained from a man aged 35 to 55 with primary liver carcinoma and hepatitis B virus infection.

This clonotype was detected ten times or more. The J gene is TRBJ2-7, the V gene TRBV4-1; TRBD1 matches at 8 bases. V was pared by 1 base and J by 3 bases, with 8 bases of the junction left unmatched. This CDR3 is 16 amino acids long. Germline assignment: CDR1 MGHRA and CDR2 YSYEKL. DNA of the CDR3: TGCGCCAGCAGCCAAGGAGGACAGGGTTCCTACTACGAGCAGTACTTC. Its translation: CASSQGGQGSYYEQYF.

Concerning this clonotype: Germline and junction disagree at one end, which may indicate a read error. This chain links TRBV11-2 with TRBJ2-2, with TRBD2 as a possible D gene (6 bases). This CDR3 is 17 amino acids long. CDR1 and CDR2 (germline): SGHAT, FQNNGV. The CDR3 DNA reads TGTGCCAGCGGAGGGCCGGGAGTTCTTATGAATACCGGGGAACTGTTTTTT. Amino acids: CASGGPGVLMNTGELFF.

On this clonotype itself: A junction end diverges from the germline sequence, so it may reflect a read error. This chain connects TRBV4-1 to TRBJ2-2; D is possibly TRBD2 (5 bases). The CDR3 is 17 residues long. CDR1 and CDR2 from the germline V gene are MGHRA and YSYEKL. The CDR3 DNA follows: TGCGCCTGCAGCCAATCACCCGGGATAATCAACACCGGGGAGCTGTTTTTT. Translated, it gives CACSQSPGIINTGELFF.

Note on this clonotype: Mismatch with germline at one junction end may stem from a read error. This chain uses TRBV11-2 with TRBJ2-2, with 9 bases lining up with TRBD2. This CDR3 region has 16 residues. Germline V gene data show CDR1 as SGHAT and CDR2 as FQNNGV. The CDR3 DNA reads TGTGCCAGCAGCTTAGTGGCGCTAGCGGGGATCGGGGAGTTGTTTTTT. Its translation: CASSLVALAGIGELFF.

This chain uses TRBV11-2 with TRBJ2-5; maybe TRBD1 (6 bases). The V end lost 1 base, the J end lost 8 bases, and 23 bases lay between the germline ends. The germline CDR1 and CDR2 sequences are SGHAT and FQNNGV. CDR3 length equals 17 residues. DNA for the CDR3: TGTGCCAGCAGCTTAGTCAATGGGGGCAGTCGGCGAGAAACCCAGTACTTC. Protein product: CASSLVNGGSRRETQYF. Full variable domain (outside the CDR3, taken from reference TRBV11-2 and TRBJ2-5): EAGVAQSPRYKIIEKRQSVAFWCNPISGHATLYWYQQILGQGPKLLIQFQNNGVVDDSQLPKDRFSAERLKGVDSTLKIQPAKLEDSAVYLCASSLVNGGSRRETQYFGPGTRLLVL.

This clonotype was counted at least ten times. The V and J genes are TRBV12-3 or TRBV12-4 and TRBJ1-2; D uncertain. V dropped 3 bases and J dropped 3 bases, with 14 bases sitting between them. The CDR3 is 15 residues long. CDR3 sequence: CASSFSSVEDYGYTF. CDR3 nucleotide sequence: TGTGCCAGCAGTTTCTCATCGGTAGAGGACTATGGCTACACCTTC.

This clonotype has a handful of counts. This may come from a read error, since a much larger clone is one base off. The rearrangement uses TRBV4-2 and TRBJ2-2, with 8 positions matching TRBD1. CDR1 and CDR2 from the germline V gene are LGHNA and YNFKEQ. This CDR3 contains 13 residues. The CDR3 bases are TGTGCCAGCAGGACAGGGGCGGGCGGGGAGCCGTTTTTT. Translating gives CASRTGAGGEPFF.

Relative to its sample, this clonotype is medium-sized. V gene TRBV4-1 combines with J gene TRBJ1-1; 7 bases map to TRBD1. Germline V gene lookup returns CDR1 MGHRA and CDR2 YSYEKL. Losses at the gene ends were 4 bases for V and 8 bases for J; bases not matched to a gene: 13. This CDR3 comprises 15 residues. In nucleotides, the CDR3 is TGCGCCAGCAGCCTAGTGCTAACAGGGGAAATGGAAGCTTTCTTT. Amino acid sequence: CASSLVLTGEMEAFF.

Concerning this clonotype: The germline gene is not matched at one end of the junction; a read error may be the cause. The chain has TRBV7-2 and TRBJ2-2; TRBD2 might be the D (5 bases). This CDR3 is 17 amino acids long. Germline CDR1 is SGHTA and CDR2 is FQGNSA. The CDR3 sequence: CASGLYGGLANTGELFF. The DNA of the CDR3 is TGTGCCAGCGGCTTATACGGAGGACTTGCTAACACCGGGGAGCTGTTTTTT.

This clonotype is termed large. This chain connects TRBV11-1 to TRBJ2-7; TRBD1 might be the D (6 bases). Trimming stripped 3 bases from V and 0 bases from J, with 12 bases between. In germline, CDR1 is SGHAT, CDR2 FQDESV (reference sequence). This CDR3 contains 15 residues. The CDR3 loop reads CASSFDGQFSYEQYF. CDR3 coding DNA: TGTGCCAGCAGCTTCGACGGACAGTTCTCCTACGAGCAGTACTTC.

The sample holds one count of this clonotype. One junction end does not reproduce the germline sequence, and a read error may be involved. This chain joins TRBV28 and TRBJ1-2; D is unclear. This CDR3 is built from 12 residues. Germline V lookup: CDR1 MDHEN, CDR2 SYDVKM. In DNA form, the CDR3 reads TGTGCCAGCGCGCATAGCAACTATGGCTATACCTTC. Its protein is CASAHSNYGYTF.

Details on this clonotype: The junction departs from the called germline gene at one end, perhaps through a read error. This chain connects TRBV11-2 to TRBJ2-5; D remains unclear. This CDR3 comprises 16 residues. Germline V gene lookup returns CDR1 SGHAT and CDR2 FQNNGV. The CDR3 reads CTGRSRNSAHQDTQYF. CDR3 coding DNA: TGTACCGGCAGATCCCGGAACTCGGCCCACCAAGATACCCAGTACTTC.

A word on this clonotype: One junction end does not reproduce the germline sequence, and a read error may be involved. The chain joins TRBV6-6 to TRBJ2-1; possible D gene TRBD2, 5 bases. CDR3 length: 14 amino acids. The germline V gene encodes CDR1 MNHNY and CDR2 SVGAGI (reference sequence). Here the CDR3 reads CVSRSGCSYNEQFF. CDR3 nucleotide sequence: TGTGTCAGCAGGAGCGGCTGCTCCTACAATGAGCAGTTCTTC.